This T cell receptor beta chain was profiled in a study of cytomegalovirus exposure and HLA in healthy donors. The primer mix had 60 Vbeta and 13 Jbeta primers. TCRdb's table, derived via immunoSEQ multiplex PCR, lists solely in-frame clones and lacks some. Of some 150,000 clones in the sample, around 66% were seen once. Sequencing was done on a sample of PBMCs. This TCR derives from a young woman in good health and CMV-seropositive.

This CDR3 is CASSRMDRARGLFF. In nucleotides, the CDR3 is TGTGCCAGCAGCCGCATGGACAGGGCCCGAGGACTGTTTTTT. This chain connects TRBV14 to TRBJ1-4, with 8 positions matching TRBD1. The CDR3 totals 14 residues. J gave up 13 bases and V 4 bases, and 11 bases lay outside the gene matches. CDR1 is SGHDN, CDR2 FVKESK, per germline.